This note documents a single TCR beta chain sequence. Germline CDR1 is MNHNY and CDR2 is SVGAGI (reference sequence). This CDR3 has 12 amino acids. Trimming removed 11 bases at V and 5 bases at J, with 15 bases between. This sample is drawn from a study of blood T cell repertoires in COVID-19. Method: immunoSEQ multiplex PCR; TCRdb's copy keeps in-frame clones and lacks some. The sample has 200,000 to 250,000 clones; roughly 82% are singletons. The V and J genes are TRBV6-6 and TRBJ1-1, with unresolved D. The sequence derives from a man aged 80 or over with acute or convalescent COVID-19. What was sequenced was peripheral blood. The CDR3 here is CAVLSPRTEAFF. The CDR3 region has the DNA TGTGCCGTCCTCTCTCCGAGGACTGAAGCTTTCTTT.